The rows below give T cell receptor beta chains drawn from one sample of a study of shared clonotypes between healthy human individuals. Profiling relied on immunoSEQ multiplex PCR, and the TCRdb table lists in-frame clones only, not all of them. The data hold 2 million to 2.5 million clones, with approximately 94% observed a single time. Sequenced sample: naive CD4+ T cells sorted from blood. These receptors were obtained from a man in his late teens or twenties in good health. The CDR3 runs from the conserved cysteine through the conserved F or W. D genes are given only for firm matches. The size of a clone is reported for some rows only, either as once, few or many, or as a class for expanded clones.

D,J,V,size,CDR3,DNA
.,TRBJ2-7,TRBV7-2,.,CASSLGRNSYEQYF,TGTGCCAGCAGCTTAGGACGGAACTCCTACGAGCAGTACTTC
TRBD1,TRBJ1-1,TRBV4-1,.,CASSPPGTGVTEAFF,TGCGCCAGCAGCCCACCCGGGACAGGGGTAACTGAAGCTTTCTTT
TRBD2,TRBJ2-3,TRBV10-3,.,CAISGSGVSTDTQYF,TGTGCCATCAGTGGTAGCGGGGTGAGCACAGATACGCAGTATTTT
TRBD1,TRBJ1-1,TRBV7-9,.,CASSLLGTGLNTEAFF,TGTGCCAGCAGCTTACTAGGGACAGGGTTGAACACTGAAGCTTTCTTT
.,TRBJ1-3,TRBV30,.,CAWSLHRTDSGNTIYF,TGTGCCTGGAGTCTTCATAGGACGGACTCTGGAAACACCATATATTTT
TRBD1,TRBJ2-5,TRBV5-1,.,CASSLLTGGEETQYF,TGCGCCAGCAGCTTGTTGACAGGGGGCGAAGAGACCCAGTACTTC
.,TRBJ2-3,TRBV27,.,CASSLRLVGDTQYF,TGTGCCAGCAGTCTAAGACTAGTAGGAGATACGCAGTATTTT
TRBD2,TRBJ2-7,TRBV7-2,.,CASSLEDISGRYEQYF,TGTGCCAGCAGCTTAGAGGACATTAGCGGGAGGTACGAGCAGTACTTC
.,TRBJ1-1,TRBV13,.,CASSHRRDTEAFF,TGTGCCAGCAGCCATAGGAGGGACACTGAAGCTTTCTTT
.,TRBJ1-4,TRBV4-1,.,CASSQPGGGDEKLFF,TGCGCCAGCAGCCAACCGGGGGGAGGGGATGAAAAACTGTTTTTT
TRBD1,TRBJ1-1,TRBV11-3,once,CASSLSGQLNTEAFF,TGTGCCAGCAGCTTGTCGGGACAGTTGAACACTGAAGCTTTCTTT
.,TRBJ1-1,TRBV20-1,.,CSARDDGEAFF,TGCAGTGCTAGAGACGACGGAGAAGCTTTCTTT
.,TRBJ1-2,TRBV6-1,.,CASLGGSDYGYTF,TGTGCCAGCCTTGGGGGTTCGGACTATGGCTACACCTTC
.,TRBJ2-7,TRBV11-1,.,CASSGLGNTYEQYF,TGTGCCAGCAGCGGCCTGGGCAACACCTACGAGCAGTACTTC
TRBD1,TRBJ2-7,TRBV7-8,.,CASSSDRGFSNEQYF,TGTGCCAGCAGCTCCGACAGGGGATTTAGCAACGAGCAGTACTTC
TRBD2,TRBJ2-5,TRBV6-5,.,CASSRGGAFRETQYF,TGTGCCAGCAGCCGCGGGGGGGCCTTTCGAGAGACCCAGTACTTC
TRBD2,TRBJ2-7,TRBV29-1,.,CSVEGTSREQYF,TGCAGCGTTGAAGGGACTAGCCGGGAGCAGTACTTC
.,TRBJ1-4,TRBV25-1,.,CASSDLDRNHEKLFF,TGTGCCAGCAGTGATCTGGACCGAAATCATGAAAAACTGTTTTTT
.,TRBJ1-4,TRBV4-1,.,CASSRVRESNEKLFF,TGCGCCAGCAGCCGTGTCCGGGAATCTAATGAAAAACTGTTTTTT
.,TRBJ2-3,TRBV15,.,CATSREAYYRPSTDTQYF,TGTGCCACCAGCAGAGAGGCCTATTACAGACCTAGCACAGATACGCAGTATTTT
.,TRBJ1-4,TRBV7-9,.,CASSGTAAANEKLFF,TGTGCCAGCAGCGGAACAGCCGCGGCTAATGAAAAACTGTTTTTT
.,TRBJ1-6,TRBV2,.,CASSDSRNSPLHF,TGTGCCAGCAGTGATAGTCGGAATTCACCCCTCCACTTT
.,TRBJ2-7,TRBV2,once,CAGGGEGSSYEQYF,TGTGCCGGGGGTGGCGAGGGATCCTCCTACGAGCAGTACTTC
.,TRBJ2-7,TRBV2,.,CASSVAREQYF,TGTGCCAGCAGTGTAGCCCGTGAGCAGTACTTC
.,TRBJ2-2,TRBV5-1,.,CASSFGLRPKTGELFF,TGCGCCAGCAGCTTTGGCCTACGCCCTAAAACCGGGGAGCTGTTTTTT
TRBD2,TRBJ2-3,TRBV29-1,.,CSVGLAGAGKDTQYF,TGCAGCGTGGGACTAGCGGGAGCGGGGAAAGATACGCAGTATTTT